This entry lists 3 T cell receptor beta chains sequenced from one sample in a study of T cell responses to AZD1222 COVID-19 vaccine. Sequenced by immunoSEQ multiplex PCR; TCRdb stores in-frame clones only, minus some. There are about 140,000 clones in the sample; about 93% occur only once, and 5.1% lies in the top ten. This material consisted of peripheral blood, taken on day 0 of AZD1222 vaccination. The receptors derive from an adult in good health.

The CDR3 sequence is CASPSSSYNEQFF. The CDR3 DNA sequence: TGTGCCAGCCCTTCGAGCTCCTACAATGAGCAGTTCTTC. The chain employs TRBV5-6 and TRBJ2-1; D is unresolved. This CDR3 is 13 amino acids long. The V and J ends lost 7 bases and 0 bases respectively, with 8 bases between them. Germline V gene sequence: CDR1 SGHDT, CDR2 YYEEEE.

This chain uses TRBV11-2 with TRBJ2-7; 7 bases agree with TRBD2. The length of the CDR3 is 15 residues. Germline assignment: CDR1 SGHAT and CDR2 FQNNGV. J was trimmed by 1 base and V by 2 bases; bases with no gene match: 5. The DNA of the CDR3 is TGTGCCAGCAGCTTACATGGGACTACATCCTACGAGCAGTACTTC. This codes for CASSLHGTTSYEQYF.

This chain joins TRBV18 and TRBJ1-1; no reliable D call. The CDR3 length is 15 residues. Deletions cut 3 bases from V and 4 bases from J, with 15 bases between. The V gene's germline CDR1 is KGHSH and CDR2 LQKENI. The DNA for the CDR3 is TGTGCCAGCTCACCCCCGACCCACGAGGGCACTGAAGCTTTCTTT. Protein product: CASSPPTHEGTEAFF.